The T cell receptor beta chain described here comes from a study of T-cell memory formation after mild COVID-19. TCRdb independently ran MiXCR on the 5' RACE reads; one entry per CDR3 protein. In the table there are 100,000 to 150,000 distinct CDR3 sequences, 16% of which are singletons. This CDR3 comprises 15 residues. The V and J ends lost 5 bases and 6 bases, in that order; junction bases with no gene match: 7. Sequencing was done on a sample of PBMCs or a T cell subset sorted from them (not recorded which). The TCR was taken from an adult woman who had mild COVID-19 (a few samples of this study predate the infection). Cell type and time point are not known. The rearrangement joins TRBV12-3 or TRBV12-4 to TRBJ2-2, with TRBD1 identical over 9 bases. The CDR3 bases are TGTGCCAGCAGTCCGGGACAGGGATCCCCCGGGGAGCTGTTTTTT. Encoded protein: CASSPGQGSPGELFF.